This T cell receptor beta chain comes out of a study of beta chain features in type 1 diabetes. Study-wide results and limits: Shorter TCRB CDR3s, moderately but significantly so, marked every one of the four CD4+ subsets in Type 1 diabetes patients. The study notes PCR might favor shorter templates equally in patients and controls. Compared with healthy donors, patients appeared to share more similar naive, central memory and regulatory TCRB repertoires.

This clone was observed a few times. What it binds is not known. Deletions cut 4 bases from V and 4 bases from J, with 11 bases between. CDR1 is SQVTM and CDR2 is ANQGSEA in the germline V gene. The CDR3 spans 13 residues. Once sorted, every population was more than 98% pure. Sequencing targeted expressed TCRB transcripts, as all isolated RNA had been reverse transcribed. The table came from immunoSEQ multiplex PCR; TCRdb's copy has only in-frame clones and leaves some out. There are 600,000 or so clones in the sample; around 12% occur only once, and around 0.12% lies in the top ten. The source is a man aged 25-40 years with type 1 diabetes. Sequencing input: naive CD4+ T cells from blood. The V call is TRBV29-1, the J call TRBJ1-5; possible D gene TRBD1, 6 bases. CDR3 sequence reads: CSVGVGGNQPQHF. As DNA, the CDR3 is TGCAGCGTTGGAGTAGGGGGTAATCAGCCCCAGCATTTT.